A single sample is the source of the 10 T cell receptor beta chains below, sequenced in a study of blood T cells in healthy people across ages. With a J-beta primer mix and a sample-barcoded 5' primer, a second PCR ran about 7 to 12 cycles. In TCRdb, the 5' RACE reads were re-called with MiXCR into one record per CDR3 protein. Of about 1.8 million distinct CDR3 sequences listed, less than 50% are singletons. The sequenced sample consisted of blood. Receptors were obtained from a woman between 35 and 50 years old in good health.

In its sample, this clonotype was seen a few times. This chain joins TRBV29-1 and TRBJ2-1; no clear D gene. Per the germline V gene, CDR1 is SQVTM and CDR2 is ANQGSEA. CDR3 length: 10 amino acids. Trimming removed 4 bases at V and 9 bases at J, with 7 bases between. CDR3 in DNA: TGCAGCGTTGGGTCATCTGAGCAGTTCTTC. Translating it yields CSVGSSEQFF.

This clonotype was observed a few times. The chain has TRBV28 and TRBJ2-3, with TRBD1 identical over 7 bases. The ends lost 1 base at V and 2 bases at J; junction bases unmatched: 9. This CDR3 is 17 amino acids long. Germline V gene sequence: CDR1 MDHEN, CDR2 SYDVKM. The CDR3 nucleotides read TGTGCCAGCAGTTTATCGGCTAGGGGGCTTTTCACAGATACGCAGTATTTT. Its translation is CASSLSARGLFTDTQYF.

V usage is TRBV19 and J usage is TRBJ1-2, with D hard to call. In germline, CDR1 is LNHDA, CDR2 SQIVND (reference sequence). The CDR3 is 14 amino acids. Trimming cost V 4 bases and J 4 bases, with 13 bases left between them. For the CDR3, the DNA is TGTGCCAGTAGTAATTGGAGGAGCCCCTATGGCTACACCTTC. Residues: CASSNWRSPYGYTF.

The CDR3 sequence: CSAPGQGEEQYF. In DNA form, the CDR3 reads TGCAGTGCTCCGGGACAGGGTGAAGAGCAGTACTTC. The chain links TRBV20-1 to TRBJ2-7; TRBD1 matches 9 bases. This CDR3 has 12 residues. V shed 5 bases and J 7 bases; nucleotides not matched to a gene: 6. Germline V gives CDR1 DFQATT, CDR2 SNEGSKA (reference sequence).

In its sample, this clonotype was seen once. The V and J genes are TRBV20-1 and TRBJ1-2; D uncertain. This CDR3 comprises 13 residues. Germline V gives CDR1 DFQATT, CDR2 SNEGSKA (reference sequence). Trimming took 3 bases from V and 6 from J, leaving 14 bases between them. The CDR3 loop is CSASLGGRNGYTF. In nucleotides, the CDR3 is TGCAGTGCTAGCCTTGGCGGGAGGAATGGCTACACCTTC.

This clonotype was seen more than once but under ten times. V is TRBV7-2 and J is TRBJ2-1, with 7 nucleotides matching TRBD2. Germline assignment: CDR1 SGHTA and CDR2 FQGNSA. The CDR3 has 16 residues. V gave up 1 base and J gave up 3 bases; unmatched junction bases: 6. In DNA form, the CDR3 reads TGTGCCAGCAGCTTAGAAGGGACTACGGACTACAATGAGCAGTTCTTC. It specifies CASSLEGTTDYNEQFF.

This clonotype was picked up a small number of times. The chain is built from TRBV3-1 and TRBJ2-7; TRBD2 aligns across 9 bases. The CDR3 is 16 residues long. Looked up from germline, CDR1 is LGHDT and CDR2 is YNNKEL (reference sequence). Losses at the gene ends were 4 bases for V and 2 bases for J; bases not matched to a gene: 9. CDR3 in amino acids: CASSRQASGGPYEQYF. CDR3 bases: TGTGCCAGCAGCCGCCAAGCAAGCGGGGGGCCCTACGAGCAGTACTTC.

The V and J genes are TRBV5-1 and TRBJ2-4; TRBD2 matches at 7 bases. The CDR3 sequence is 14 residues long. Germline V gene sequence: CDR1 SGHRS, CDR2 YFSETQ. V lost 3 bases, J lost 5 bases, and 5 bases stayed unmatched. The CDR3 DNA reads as TGCGCCAGCAGCTCCCCGGGGGGACAAAACATTCAGTACTTC. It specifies CASSSPGGQNIQYF.

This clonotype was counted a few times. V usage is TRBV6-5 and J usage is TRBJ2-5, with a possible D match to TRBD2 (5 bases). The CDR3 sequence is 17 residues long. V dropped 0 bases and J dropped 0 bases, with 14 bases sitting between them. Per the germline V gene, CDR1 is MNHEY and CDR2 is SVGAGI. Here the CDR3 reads CASSYSIPAGDQETQYF. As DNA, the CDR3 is TGTGCCAGCAGTTACTCGATTCCCGCGGGCGACCAAGAGACCCAGTACTTC.

Here the CDR3 DNA reads TGTGCCAGCAGCCAAGCTAAGGCAAATCAGCCCCAGCATTTT. Its translation: CASSQAKANQPQHF. The chain combines TRBV3-1 with TRBJ1-5; D not certain. V gave up 1 base and J gave up 4 bases, with 8 bases separating them. The length of the CDR3 is 14 residues. CDR1 is LGHDT and CDR2 is YNNKEL in the germline V gene (reference sequence). The full variable domain, with the rest looked up from reference TRBV3-1 and TRBJ1-5, is DTAVSQTPKYLVTQMGNDKSIKCEQNLGHDTMYWYKQDSKKFLKIMFSYNNKELIINETVPNRFSPKSPDKAHLNLHINSLELGDSAVYFCASSQAKANQPQHFGDGTRLSIL.